Given below is one T cell receptor beta chain in context. The source of the sample is a study of blood T cell repertoires in COVID-19. Study details: The origin of the acute and convalescent COVID-19 samples was the United States, Italy and Spain. Sources were T cells, B-cell-depleted T cells, or PBMCs; the material itself was cDNA or gDNA.

Germline CDR1 is LGHDT and CDR2 is YNNKEL (reference sequence). V lost 7 bases and J lost 0; bases outside the gene matches: 7. The CDR3 has 16 residues. Per the original data handling: Scientists estimated how many nucleated cells there were by amplifying reference gene primers. Sequencing was performed with immunoSEQ multiplex PCR; in TCRdb, only in-frame clones are kept and a portion is missing. V, J and clone size were drawn from that table, and D and trimming were deduced from the DNA. The repertoire has 200,000 to 250,000 clones, less than 85% of them found once; the top ten carry roughly 6%. The TCR comes from a woman aged 65 to 85 with acute or convalescent COVID-19. This sequence joins TRBV3-1 (or the pseudogene TRBV3-2) and TRBJ2-2, with 8 positions matching TRBD2. The sequenced sample consisted of peripheral blood. In DNA form, the CDR3 reads TGTGCCAGCACCCTAGCGGGCTTCGCGAACACCGGGGAGCTGTTTTTT. It is translated as CASTLAGFANTGELFF.